The T cell receptor (beta chain) under discussion was sequenced for a study of T cell changes during pregnancy in multiple sclerosis. TCRdb's copy holds only in-frame clones and misses some; the assay was immunoSEQ multiplex PCR. The repertoire has 65,000 to 85,000 clones, 80% to 95% of them found once; the top ten carry around 0.27%. The germline CDR1 and CDR2 sequences are MGHRA and YSYEKL. With 0 bases clipped from V and 7 bases from J, the junction kept 7 bases outside the gene matches. This CDR3 comprises 16 residues. Sequencing used CD4+ T cells from peripheral blood mononuclear cells, obtained after pregnancy. This TCR was recovered from a female donor with multiple sclerosis, enrolled in a pregnancy study. This sequence joins TRBV4-1 and TRBJ2-7, with 12 bases identical to TRBD1. CDR3 DNA: TGCGCCAGCAGCCAAGACCCGGGACAGGGGGCTCGAGAGCAGTACTTC. Residues: CASSQDPGQGAREQYF.